The T cell receptor beta chain under discussion was sequenced for a study of cytomegalovirus exposure and HLA in healthy donors. Study-wide results and limits: The authors enumerated 150 to 200 TCR beta chains as linked to cytomegalovirus. Prediction of most subjects' HLA-A and HLA-B alleles by TCR beta sequences was reportedly accurate.

Each of the donors was a healthy bone marrow donor. CDR1 is GTSNPN and CDR2 is SVGIG in the germline V gene (reference sequence). The CDR3 has 14 residues. V was clipped by 4 bases and J by 0 bases, with 12 bases between them. A multiplex PCR was run with 60 Vbeta primers and 13 Jbeta primers. Using immunoSEQ multiplex PCR, the repertoire was profiled, and TCRdb retains in-frame clones only, with some absent. In the table there are around 150,000 clones, less than 90% of which are singletons. As for this clone: The antigen is unknown.

The rearrangement links TRBV30 to TRBJ1-1; no reliable D call. The material sequenced was PBMCs. The sequence was collected from a woman under 30 in good health and CMV-seronegative. This CDR3 reads CAWIPTYMNTEAFF. Here the CDR3 DNA reads TGTGCCTGGATTCCAACGTACATGAACACTGAAGCTTTCTTT.